This T cell receptor beta chain was obtained from a study of blood T cell repertoires in COVID-19. Study in general: The study drew acute and convalescent COVID-19 samples from the United States, Italy and Spain. The cDNA or gDNA used as material had been derived from T cells, B-cell-depleted T cells, or PBMCs.

Sequencing used immunoSEQ multiplex PCR; TCRdb keeps in-frame clones, though not all of them. The table has around 91,000 clones, more than 65% seen once. This CDR3 contains 14 residues. Germline loops: CDR1 KGHSH, CDR2 LQKENI. The V and J ends lost 5 bases and 1 base, in that order; junction bases with no gene match: 5. The chain recombines TRBV18 with TRBJ2-7; TRBD1 matches at 7 bases. The source of this sequence is a woman aged 80 or over with active or convalescent COVID-19. The sequenced material came from peripheral blood. CDR3 DNA sequence: TGTGCCAGCTCAAGGGACAGCCAATCCTACGAGCAGTACTTC. It translates to CASSRDSQSYEQYF. The full variable domain, in which reference TRBV18 and TRBJ2-7 provide the parts outside the CDR3, is NAGVMQNPRHLVRRRGQEARLRCSPMKGHSHVYWYRQLPEEGLKFMVYLQKENIIDESGMPKERFSAEFPKEGPSILRIQQVVRGDSAAYFCASSRDSQSYEQYFGPGTRLTVT.